The 10 T cell receptor beta chains given below trace back to one sample, sequenced in a study of a mutant IDH1 vaccine in newly diagnosed glioma. What these receptors recognize is not known. Using immunoSEQ multiplex PCR, the repertoire was profiled, and TCRdb retains in-frame clones only, with some absent. This sample has some 49,000 clones, with over 60% found just once. The time point here: week 47, end of study. Vaccination used 300 ug of mutant IDH1 20-mer peptide per dose, with topical imiquimod. Source: PBMCs, taken from a glioma patient whose treatment included an IDH1 peptide vaccine. The source is a middle-aged woman with glioma. Some clones in this sample may be carry-over from other donors' samples.

The chain carries TRBV2 and TRBJ2-3, with D maybe TRBD2 (5 bases). With 5 bases removed from V and 0 bases from J, the gap between germline ends came to 9 bases. The CDR3 contains 14 residues. In germline, CDR1 is SNHLY, CDR2 FYNNEI. The DNA for the CDR3 is TGTGCCAGCAGTTCCCGGGAAAGCACAGATACGCAGTATTTT. This codes for CASSSRESTDTQYF.

This chain joins TRBV2 and TRBJ2-1, with TRBD2 identical over 13 bases. CDR1 is SNHLY, CDR2 FYNNEI, per germline. V gave up 3 bases and J gave up 7 bases; unmatched junction bases: 3. The CDR3 length is 15 residues. CDR3 sequence (DNA): TGTGCCAGCAGTGAGGCGGGACTAGCGGGGAATGAGCAGTTCTTC. This gives the protein CASSEAGLAGNEQFF.

The chain recombines TRBV9 with TRBJ1-2, with D hard to call. The CDR3 consists of 13 residues. Germline assignment: CDR1 SGDLS and CDR2 YYNGEE. With 0 bases removed from V and 3 bases from J, the gap between germline ends came to 6 bases. The CDR3 loop reads CASSVGRDYGYTF. In DNA form, the CDR3 reads TGTGCCAGCAGCGTAGGACGCGACTATGGCTACACCTTC.

The J gene is TRBJ1-4, the V gene TRBV5-1; the match to TRBD1 covers 8 bases. The CDR3 loop spans 15 amino acids. Germline V gives CDR1 SGHRS, CDR2 YFSETQ. The V and J ends lost 4 bases and 13 bases, in that order; junction bases with no gene match: 15. In nucleotides, the CDR3 is TGCGCCAGCAGCGGTGGTGGAGGACAGGGAGAGTCACTGTTTTTT. Its translation: CASSGGGGQGESLFF. The whole variable domain, filled in from reference TRBV5-1 and TRBJ1-4, reads KAGVTQTPRYLIKTRGQQVTLSCSPISGHRSVSWYQQTPGQGLQFLFEYFSETQRNKGNFPGRFSGRQFSNSRSEMNVSTLELGDSALYLCASSGGGGQGESLFFGSGTQLSVL.

This chain joins TRBV19 and TRBJ2-7; the match to TRBD1 covers 8 bases. CDR1 is LNHDA, CDR2 SQIVND, per germline (reference sequence). CDR3 length: 13 amino acids. Losses at the gene ends were 5 bases for V and 6 bases for J; bases not matched to a gene: 6. In DNA form, the CDR3 reads TGTGCCAGTAGTCAGGACAGGGCTCTCGAGCAGTACTTC. Protein: CASSQDRALEQYF.

The chain carries TRBV25-1 and TRBJ2-3; D is uncertain. The CDR3 sequence is 12 residues long. Germline V gives CDR1 MGHDK, CDR2 SYGVNS. The V end was cut by 6 bases, the J end by 2 bases, with 6 bases between. The CDR3 protein is CASRGDTDTQYF. The CDR3 DNA sequence: TGTGCCAGCAGAGGTGACACAGATACGCAGTATTTT.

The chain links TRBV29-1 to TRBJ2-3; 12 bases align to TRBD1. Germline loops: CDR1 SQVTM, CDR2 ANQGSEA. V was clipped by 0 bases and J by 4 bases; unmatched bases: 8. The CDR3 runs 17 residues. CDR3 coding DNA: TGCAGCGTTGAAGATGGAGGGGACAGGGGGCGGGCAGATACGCAGTATTTT. Translating it yields CSVEDGGDRGRADTQYF.

The chain combines TRBV5-1 with TRBJ2-5; 7 bases align to TRBD2. The CDR3 runs to 12 residues. Germline CDR1 reads SGHRS; CDR2 reads YFSETQ. V lost 4 bases, J lost 5 bases, and 2 bases stayed unmatched. The CDR3 spells CASSREGETQYF. CDR3 in DNA: TGCGCCAGCAGCAGGGAGGGGGAGACCCAGTACTTC.

The rearrangement links TRBV29-1 to TRBJ2-7; D remains unclear. Looked up from germline, CDR1 is SQVTM and CDR2 is ANQGSEA. With 3 bases removed from V and 2 bases from J, the gap between germline ends came to 17 bases. The CDR3 is 15 residues long. For the CDR3, the DNA is TGCAGCGTTGAGGCCGGCATCCCCGACACCTACGAGCAGTACTTC. This codes for CSVEAGIPDTYEQYF.

This sequence joins TRBV2 and TRBJ2-1, with TRBD2 matching over 8 bases. Germline values: CDR1 SNHLY, CDR2 FYNNEI. The V segment lost 6 bases and the J segment 0 bases; nucleotides outside the gene matches: 7. This CDR3 contains 16 residues. The CDR3 bases are TGTGCCAGCAGCTTTAGCGGGGCCGTCTCCTACAATGAGCAGTTCTTC. It encodes CASSFSGAVSYNEQFF.